A single sample is the source of the 12 T cell receptor beta chains below, sequenced in a study of human T cells and chemical hapten exposure. Time point of the sample: patch test 2, 6 weeks after DPC sensitization. The treatment denotes: therapeutic diphenylcyclopropenone sensitization with weekly scalp DPC. TCRdb re-called the RACE reads through MiXCR, storing one row per CDR3 protein. The table has about 380,000 distinct CDR3 sequences, 6% to 7% seen once; the top ten hold around 6.1%. The material was whole blood, obtained in connection with sensitization to the hapten diphenylcyclopropenone (DPC). These receptors all stem from a woman between 18 and 30 years old with alopecia areata. Some clones in this sample may be carry-over from other donors' samples.

This clonotype was counted many times. The chain joins TRBV7-2 to TRBJ1-5; 7 nucleotides line up with TRBD1. The CDR3 length is 15 residues. Trimming at V came to 4 bases and at J to 7 bases, leaving 10 bases not matched to a gene. Germline assignment: CDR1 SGHTA and CDR2 FQGNSA. CDR3 nucleotides: TGTGCCAGCAGCTCCCTGAGCACAGGGGCCCAGCCCCAGCATTTT. Residues: CASSSLSTGAQPQHF.

This clonotype showed up many times. The V gene is TRBV6-6, the J gene TRBJ2-2; D not resolved. CDR3 length: 12 residues. The V gene lost 0 bases and the J gene lost 4 bases, with 0 bases spanning the gap. CDR1 and CDR2 from the germline V gene are MNHNY and SVGAGI (reference sequence). CDR3 region: CASSYSTGELFF. DNA of the CDR3: TGTGCCAGCAGTTACTCCACCGGGGAGCTGTTTTTT.

This sequence joins TRBV28 and TRBJ2-3, with D possibly being TRBD1 (5 bases). The CDR3 consists of 15 residues. Trimming removed 4 bases at V and 1 base at J, with 12 bases between. Germline V gives CDR1 MDHEN, CDR2 SYDVKM. CDR3 bases: TGTGCCAGCAGTTCAGTGAAGGGGCGCACAGATACGCAGTATTTT. Its translation: CASSSVKGRTDTQYF.

Ten or more counts support this clonotype. V gene TRBV12-3 or TRBV12-4 combines with J gene TRBJ2-3, with D hard to call. V was shortened by 2 bases and J by 5 bases, with 8 bases between the two germline ends. The CDR3 spans 13 residues. The CDR3 bases are TGTGCCAGCAGTTTAAATAGGAGAGATACGCAGTATTTT. It yields the protein CASSLNRRDTQYF.

This clonotype appeared many times. The chain has TRBV7-6 and TRBJ2-5; the D is unclear. Trimming took off 1 base at V and 7 bases at J, with 4 bases between the two ends. CDR1 is SGHVS and CDR2 is FNYEAQ in the germline V gene. The length of the CDR3 is 11 residues. CDR3 region: CASSLEGTQYF. DNA for the CDR3: TGTGCCAGCAGCTTAGAGGGGACCCAGTACTTC. The whole variable domain, filled in from reference TRBV7-6 and TRBJ2-5, reads GAGVSQSPRYKVTKRGQDVALRCDPISGHVSLYWYRQALGQGPEFLTYFNYEAQQDKSGLPNDRFSAERPEGSISTLTIQRTEQRDSAMYRCASSLEGTQYFGPGTRLLVL.

There are many counts of this clonotype. V and J are TRBV14 and TRBJ2-1; TRBD1 matches 8 bases. V trimming: 3 bases; J trimming: 5 bases; junction bases outside the gene matches: 6. The CDR3 runs to 15 residues. Per germline, CDR1 SGHDN and CDR2 FVKESK. This CDR3 reads CASSHLGQVNNEQFF. The CDR3 DNA is TGTGCCAGCAGCCACCTGGGACAGGTCAACAATGAGCAGTTCTTC.

This clonotype showed up many times. The rearrangement joins TRBV29-1 to TRBJ1-1, with TRBD1 identical over 8 bases. V gave up 7 bases and J gave up 0 bases; unmatched junction bases: 4. CDR1 is SQVTM, CDR2 ANQGSEA, per germline. The CDR3 length is 13 residues. The CDR3: CSAPDRVNTEAFF. For the CDR3, the DNA is TGCAGCGCACCGGACAGGGTGAACACTGAAGCTTTCTTT.

The chain carries TRBV4-3 and TRBJ2-2; D is undetermined. Germline V gene lookup returns CDR1 LGHNA and CDR2 YSLEER. The length of the CDR3 is 15 residues. V lost 1 base to trimming and J lost 1 base, with 7 bases between them. CDR3 in DNA: TGCGCCAGCAGCCAAGGGGAACTGAACACCGGGGAGCTGTTTTTT. It codes for CASSQGELNTGELFF.

This chain connects TRBV6-1 to TRBJ1-2; D is unresolved. Trimming took off 3 bases at V and 5 bases at J, with 16 bases between the two ends. The CDR3 loop spans 15 amino acids. In germline, CDR1 is MNHNS, CDR2 SASEGT. In DNA, the CDR3 is TGTGCCAGCAGTGAGGGGAGTGTAAACCTTTATGGCTACACCTTC. It encodes CASSEGSVNLYGYTF.

The gene calls are TRBV16 and TRBJ1-4; D gene uncertain. The length of the CDR3 is 13 residues. From germline, CDR1 is KGHSY and CDR2 FQNENV. V dropped 2 bases and J dropped 8 bases, with 9 bases sitting between them. The CDR3 here is CASSQTDEEKLFF. In DNA, the CDR3 is TGTGCCAGCAGCCAAACAGACGAAGAAAAACTGTTTTTT.

This clonotype was observed many times. V usage is TRBV5-1 and J usage is TRBJ1-5; weak D call: TRBD1 (5 bases). CDR1 is SGHRS, CDR2 YFSETQ, per germline. This CDR3 is built from 14 residues. Trimming left V 7 bases short and J 0 bases short, with 11 bases between. CDR3 sequence (DNA): TGCGCCAGCTCGAGGGGAGATAGCAATCAGCCCCAGCATTTT. It is translated as CASSRGDSNQPQHF.

This clonotype was seen a few times. The J gene is TRBJ2-1, the V gene TRBV7-8; D is unclear. This CDR3 spans 15 amino acids. The V end lost 1 base, the J end lost 4 bases, and 11 bases lay between the germline ends. Germline lookup yields CDR1 SGHVS and CDR2 FQNEAQ. The CDR3 coding sequence is TGTGCCAGCAGCTTAGGGTCCCAGTATTACAATGAGCAGTTCTTC. Encoded protein: CASSLGSQYYNEQFF.